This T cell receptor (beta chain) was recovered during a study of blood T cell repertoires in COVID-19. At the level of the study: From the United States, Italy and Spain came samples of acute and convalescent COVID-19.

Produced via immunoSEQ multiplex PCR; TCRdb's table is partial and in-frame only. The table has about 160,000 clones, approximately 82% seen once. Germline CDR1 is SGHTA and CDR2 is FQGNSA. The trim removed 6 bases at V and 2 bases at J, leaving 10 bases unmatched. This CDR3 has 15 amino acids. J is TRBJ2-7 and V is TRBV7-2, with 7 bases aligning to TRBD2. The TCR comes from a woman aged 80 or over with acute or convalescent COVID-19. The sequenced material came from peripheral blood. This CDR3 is CASSSRGGRAYEQYF. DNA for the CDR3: TGTGCCAGCAGTTCCCGTGGGGGGAGGGCCTACGAGCAGTACTTC.